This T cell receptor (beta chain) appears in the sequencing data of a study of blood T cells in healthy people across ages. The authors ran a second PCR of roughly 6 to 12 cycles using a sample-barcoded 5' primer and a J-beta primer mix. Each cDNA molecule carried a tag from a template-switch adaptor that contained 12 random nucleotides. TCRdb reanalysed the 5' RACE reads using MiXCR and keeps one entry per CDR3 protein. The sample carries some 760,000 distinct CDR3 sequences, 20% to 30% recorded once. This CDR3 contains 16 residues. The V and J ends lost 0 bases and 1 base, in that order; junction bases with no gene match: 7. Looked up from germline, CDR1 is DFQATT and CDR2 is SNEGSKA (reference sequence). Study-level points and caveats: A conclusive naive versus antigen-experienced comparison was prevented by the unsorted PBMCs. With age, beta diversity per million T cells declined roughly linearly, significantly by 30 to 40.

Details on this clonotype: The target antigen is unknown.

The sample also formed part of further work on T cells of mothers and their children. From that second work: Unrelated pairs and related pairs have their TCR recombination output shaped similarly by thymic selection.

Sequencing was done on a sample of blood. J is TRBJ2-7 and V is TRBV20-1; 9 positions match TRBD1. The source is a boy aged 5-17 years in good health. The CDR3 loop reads CSARDTAGTGSYEQYF. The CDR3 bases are TGCAGTGCTAGAGATACCGCCGGGACAGGGTCCTACGAGCAGTACTTC.